Listed here are 5 T cell receptor beta chains from one sample, sequenced in a study of blood T cell repertoires in COVID-19. Assay used: immunoSEQ multiplex PCR; TCRdb lists only in-frame clones, some missing. The repertoire holds some 200,000 clones, roughly four fifths seen once, with 13% to 15% in the top ten. The sequenced material came from peripheral blood. The receptors originated from a man aged 25-45 years with active or convalescent COVID-19.

CDR3 bases: TGCGCCAGCACCCGGTGGGGCGCGAACACCGGGGAGCTGTTTTTT. Translated: CASTRWGANTGELFF. This chain links TRBV5-1 with TRBJ2-2; TRBD1 is a possible D gene (5 bases). Trimming removed 6 bases at V and 0 bases at J, with 12 bases between. The germline V gene has CDR1 SGHRS and CDR2 YFSETQ. CDR3 length: 15 amino acids. The whole variable domain, filled in from reference TRBV5-1 and TRBJ2-2, reads KAGVTQTPRYLIKTRGQQVTLSCSPISGHRSVSWYQQTPGQGLQFLFEYFSETQRNKGNFPGRFSGRQFSNSRSEMNVSTLELGDSALYLCASTRWGANTGELFFGEGSRLTVL.

The V gene is TRBV5-1, the J gene TRBJ2-5; TRBD1 agrees at 10 bases. Germline V lookup: CDR1 SGHRS, CDR2 YFSETQ. This CDR3 spans 15 amino acids. The junction had 8 bases not matched to a gene; V was cut back by 4 bases and J by 5 bases. The CDR3 DNA follows: TGCGCCAGCAGCACCGGGACAGGGGCAGGGGAGACCCAGTACTTC. Amino acid sequence: CASSTGTGAGETQYF.

This clone was recorded a few times. This chain links TRBV9 with TRBJ2-5, with 7 positions matching TRBD2. This CDR3 is built from 14 residues. CDR1 and CDR2 (germline): SGDLS, YYNGEE. V lost 1 base, J lost 5 bases, and 5 bases stayed unmatched. For the CDR3, the DNA is TGTGCCAGCAGCGTATTCGGGGGGTGGGAGACCCAGTACTTC. It encodes CASSVFGGWETQYF. The variable domain in full, with the rest retrieved from reference TRBV9 and TRBJ2-5, is DSGVTQTPKHLITATGQRVTLRCSPRSGDLSVYWYQQSLDQGLQFLIQYYNGEERAKGNILERFSAQQFPDLHSELNLSSLELGDSALYFCASSVFGGWETQYFGPGTRLLVL.

V gene TRBV4-1 combines with J gene TRBJ2-3; possibly TRBD2 for D (6 bases). The CDR3 has 14 residues. V dropped 0 bases and J dropped 3 bases, with 7 bases sitting between them. Germline values: CDR1 MGHRA, CDR2 YSYEKL. CDR3 sequence: CASSQEGGTDTQYF. DNA of the CDR3: TGCGCCAGCAGCCAAGAGGGGGGTACAGATACGCAGTATTTT.

This clone was counted only a few times. The CDR3 DNA sequence: TGTGCCACCAGTGACCCGGGACAGGGCACTGAAGCTTTCTTT. It specifies CATSDPGQGTEAFF. The genes are TRBV24-1 and TRBJ1-1; TRBD1 agrees at 9 bases. CDR1 and CDR2 (germline): KGHDR, SFDVKD. V lost 4 bases and J lost 4; bases outside the gene matches: 3. There are 14 residues in the CDR3.